The sequence of this T cell receptor (beta chain) was determined in a study of regulatory T cells in long-lasting Graves disease. For the study at large: Antithyroid drug intake by newly diagnosed Graves' patients had lasted under 3 months. Whole-study results and caveats: Persistent patients had a count of shared public clonotypes (roughly 2,500) that exceeded that of new patients (approximately 1,000).

This clonotype was seen only a few times. Its antigen is unknown. This may arise from a read error, as a much more abundant clone is one base away. CDR3 length equals 15 residues. Germline CDR1 is SEHNR and CDR2 is FQNEAQ (reference sequence). Deletions cut 5 bases from V and 2 bases from J, with 15 bases between. Time point defined: newly diagnosed GD, antithyroid drugs for less than 3 months. Following extraction of RNA from PBMCs, that RNA was used to make the TCR library. In Xi'an, China, an endocrinology department was the source of patients. Relying on iRepertoire HTBI primers and Arm-PCR of CDR3 regions, the team built TCR beta libraries. In the original analysis: Around 59 TRBV and about 14 TRBJ segments were identified across samples. TCRdb re-derived calls from the multiplex PCR reads in MiXCR, one entry per CDR3 protein. The V and J calls were determined by TCRdb, not by the authors. This table has approximately 270,000 distinct CDR3 sequences, more than 15% appearing once.

The same data also went into a second study, on T cells in Graves' hyperthyroidism and ophthalmopathy.

This chain connects TRBV7-9 to TRBJ2-5; no reliable D call. The receptor comes from a woman aged 30 to 39 with Graves disease. Specimen: peripheral blood mononuclear cells (PBMCs), collected at new diagnosis, from a patient treated with antithyroid drugs. The CDR3 region has the DNA TGTGCCAGCAGCAAAACGATCGGGCCTCAAGAGACCCAGTACTTC. It encodes CASSKTIGPQETQYF.